The 6 T cell receptor beta chains presented below share a single source sample, sequenced in a study of shared clonotypes between healthy human individuals. Profiling relied on immunoSEQ multiplex PCR, and the TCRdb table lists in-frame clones only, not all of them. The sample carries approximately 2.3 million clones, approximately 93% recorded once. Sequencing was performed on naive CD4+ T cells from PBMCs. Sample subset: CD45RA+ positively selected. These receptors were taken from a man younger than 35 in good health. Some clones in this sample may be carry-over from other donors' samples.

This chain links TRBV29-1 with TRBJ2-7; 7 bases agree with TRBD2. Germline V gene sequence: CDR1 SQVTM, CDR2 ANQGSEA. This CDR3 is 12 amino acids long. With 6 bases clipped from V and 5 bases from J, the junction kept 7 bases outside the gene matches. CDR3 bases: TGCAGCGTCGACCGGGGGGAAGACGAGCAGTACTTC. It translates to CSVDRGEDEQYF.

The rearrangement uses TRBV4-2 and TRBJ2-7; D could derive from TRBD1 or TRBD2 (6 bases each). The V end was cut by 5 bases, the J end by 2 bases, with 28 bases between. CDR3 length equals 19 residues. The germline V gene has CDR1 LGHNA and CDR2 YNFKEQ. The CDR3 protein is CASSLLGGDSDLATYEQYF. In DNA form, the CDR3 reads TGTGCCAGCAGCTTACTGGGGGGCGACTCCGACTTGGCAACCTACGAGCAGTACTTC.

This clone was seen once. V gene TRBV19 combines with J gene TRBJ2-1; D could derive from TRBD1 or TRBD2 (5 bases each). This CDR3 is 12 amino acids long. Between the trimmed V and J ends, which lost 9 bases and 12 bases, there was a span of 18 bases. Germline V gene data show CDR1 as LNHDA and CDR2 as SQIVND (reference sequence). The CDR3 region is CASAGPPGPQFF. CDR3 DNA sequence: TGTGCCAGCGCTGGACCCCCGGGGCCGCAGTTCTTC.

The genes are TRBV4-1 and TRBJ2-4, with D uncertain. Deletions cut 1 base from V and 9 bases from J, with 4 bases between. CDR1 is MGHRA, CDR2 YSYEKL, per germline. This CDR3 contains 11 residues. CDR3 amino acids: CASSQATIQYF. Here the CDR3 DNA reads TGCGCCAGCAGCCAAGCTACCATTCAGTACTTC.

The chain uses TRBV9 and TRBJ2-2, with D uncertain. Trimming removed 8 bases from V and 3 bases from J, with 17 bases in between. The CDR3 contains 15 residues. From germline, CDR1 is SGDLS and CDR2 YYNGEE. The CDR3 nucleotides read TGTGCCAGTAAACGTACCCCCAGCGACACCGGGGAGCTGTTTTTT. It codes for CASKRTPSDTGELFF.

This chain uses TRBV11-3 with TRBJ2-2; D is possibly TRBD1 or TRBD2 (6 bases each). The CDR3 runs 14 residues. Germline lookup yields CDR1 SGHNT and CDR2 YENEEA. The ends were cut back, 7 bases at V and 5 bases at J, with 14 bases in the middle. The CDR3 sequence: CASNLGAGTGELFF. CDR3 nucleotides: TGTGCCAGCAATCTGGGGGCGGGAACCGGGGAGCTGTTTTTT.